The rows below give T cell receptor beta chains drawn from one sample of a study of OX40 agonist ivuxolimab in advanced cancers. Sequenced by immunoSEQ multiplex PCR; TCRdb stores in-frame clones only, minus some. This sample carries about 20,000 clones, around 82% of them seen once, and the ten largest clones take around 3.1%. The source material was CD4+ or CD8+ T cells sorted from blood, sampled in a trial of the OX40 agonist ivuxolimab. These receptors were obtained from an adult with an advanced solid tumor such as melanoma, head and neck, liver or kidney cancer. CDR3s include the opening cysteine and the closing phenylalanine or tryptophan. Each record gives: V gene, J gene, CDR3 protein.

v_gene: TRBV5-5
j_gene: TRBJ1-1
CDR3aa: CASSFSFGDTEAFF

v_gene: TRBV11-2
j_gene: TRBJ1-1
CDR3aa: CASTELMNTEAFF

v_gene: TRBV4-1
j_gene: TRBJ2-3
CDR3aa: CASSPYLRRTGDTDTQYF

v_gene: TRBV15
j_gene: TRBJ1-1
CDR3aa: CATSSRPNTEAFF

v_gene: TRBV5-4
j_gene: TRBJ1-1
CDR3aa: CASSKRASPNTEAFF

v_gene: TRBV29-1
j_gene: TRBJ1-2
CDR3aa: CSVESPLYTF

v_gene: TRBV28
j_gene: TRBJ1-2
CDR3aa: CASTVTGDGYTF

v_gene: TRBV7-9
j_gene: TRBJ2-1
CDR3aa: CASRPSGTHNEQFF

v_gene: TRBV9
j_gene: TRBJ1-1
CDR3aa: CASSGAAGGTEAFF

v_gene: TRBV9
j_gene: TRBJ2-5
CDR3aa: CASSVSSGTATQYF

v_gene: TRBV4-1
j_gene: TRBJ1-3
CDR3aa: CASSQGRGYSGNTIYF

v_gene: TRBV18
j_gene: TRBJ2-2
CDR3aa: CASSPPRTSGRYTGELFF

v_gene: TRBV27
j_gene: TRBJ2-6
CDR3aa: CASGPTGSGANVLTF

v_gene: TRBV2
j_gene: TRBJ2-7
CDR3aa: CASMDRIASYEQYF

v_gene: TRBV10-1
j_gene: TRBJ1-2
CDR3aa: CASSTTLGYGYTF

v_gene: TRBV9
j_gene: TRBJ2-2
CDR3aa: CASSVVLLADSNTGELFF

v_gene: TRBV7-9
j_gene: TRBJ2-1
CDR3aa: CASSYFTRGNEQFF

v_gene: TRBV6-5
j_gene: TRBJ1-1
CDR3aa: CASSYTGYPEAFF

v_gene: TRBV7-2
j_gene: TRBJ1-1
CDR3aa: CASSSTGGAEAFF

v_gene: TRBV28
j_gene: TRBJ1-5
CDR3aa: CASSFAYPWRNQPQHF

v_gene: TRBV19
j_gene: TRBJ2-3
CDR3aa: CASSNPGTPPDTQYF

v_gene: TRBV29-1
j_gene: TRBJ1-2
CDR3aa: CSVPDPGQGAGTF

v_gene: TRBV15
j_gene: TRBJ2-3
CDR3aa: CATSRESGLAKHTDTQYF

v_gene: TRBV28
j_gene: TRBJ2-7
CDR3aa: CASMVRSYEQYF

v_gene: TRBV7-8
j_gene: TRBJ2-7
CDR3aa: CASSLDDGTRRTYEQYF

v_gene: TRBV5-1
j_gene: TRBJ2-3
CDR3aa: CASSETRTSTDTQYF

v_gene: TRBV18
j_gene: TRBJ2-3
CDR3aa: CASSPRGGSADTQYF

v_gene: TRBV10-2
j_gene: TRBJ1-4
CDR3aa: CASTTSGRVSEKLFF

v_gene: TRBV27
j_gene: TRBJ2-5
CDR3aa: CASSLKRNFQETQYF

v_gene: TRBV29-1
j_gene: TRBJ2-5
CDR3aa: CSVVQAGGLGETQYF

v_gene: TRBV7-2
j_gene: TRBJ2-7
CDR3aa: CASKDTGTLSYEQYF

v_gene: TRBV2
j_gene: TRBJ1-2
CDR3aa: CASSEALSRTVDGYTF

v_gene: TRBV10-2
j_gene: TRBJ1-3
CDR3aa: CASRAGAGNTIYF